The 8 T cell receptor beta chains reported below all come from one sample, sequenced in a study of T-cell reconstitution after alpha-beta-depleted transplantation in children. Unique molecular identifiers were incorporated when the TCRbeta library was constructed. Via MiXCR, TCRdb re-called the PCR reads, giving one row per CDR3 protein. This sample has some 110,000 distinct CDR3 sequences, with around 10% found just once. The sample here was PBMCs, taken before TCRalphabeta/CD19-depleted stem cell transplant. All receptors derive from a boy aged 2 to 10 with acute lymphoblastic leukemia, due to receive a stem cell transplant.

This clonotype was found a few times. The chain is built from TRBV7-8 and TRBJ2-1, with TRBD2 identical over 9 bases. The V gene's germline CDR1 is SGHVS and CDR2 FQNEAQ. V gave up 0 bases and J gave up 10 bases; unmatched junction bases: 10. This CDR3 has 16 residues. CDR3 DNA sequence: TGTGCCAGCAGCTTAGCGTTACCAGCGGGGGGCCTCGAGCAGTTCTTC. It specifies CASSLALPAGGLEQFF.

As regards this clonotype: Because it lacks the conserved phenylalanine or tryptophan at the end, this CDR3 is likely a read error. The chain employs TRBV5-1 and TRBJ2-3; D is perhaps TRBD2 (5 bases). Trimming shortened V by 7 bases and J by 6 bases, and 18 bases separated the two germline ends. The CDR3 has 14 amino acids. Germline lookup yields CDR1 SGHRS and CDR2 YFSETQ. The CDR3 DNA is TGCGCCAGCTCTCCTGGACTTTCACCCGATACGCAGTATTGT. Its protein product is CASSPGLSPDTQYC.

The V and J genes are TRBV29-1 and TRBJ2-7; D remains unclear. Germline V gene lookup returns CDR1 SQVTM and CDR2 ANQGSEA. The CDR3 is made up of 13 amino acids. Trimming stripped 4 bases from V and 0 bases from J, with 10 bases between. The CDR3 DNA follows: TGCAGCGTTGTATCAGGAGACTCCTACGAGCAGTACTTC. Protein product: CSVVSGDSYEQYF.

The CDR3 spells CASSLAQASYEQYF. In DNA, the CDR3 is TGCGCCAGCAGCTTGGCCCAGGCCTCCTACGAGCAGTACTTC. The chain joins TRBV5-1 to TRBJ2-7, with D unclear. The germline V gene encodes CDR1 SGHRS and CDR2 YFSETQ. The CDR3 is 14 amino acids. Trimming stripped 0 bases from V and 0 bases from J, with 7 bases between.

The CDR3 loop is CASSQDRDRMNTEAFF. The DNA for the CDR3 is TGTGCCAGCAGCCAAGATCGGGACAGAATGAACACTGAAGCTTTCTTT. The chain joins TRBV4-2 to TRBJ1-1; 7 bases agree with TRBD1. Germline assignment: CDR1 LGHNA and CDR2 YNFKEQ. The length of the CDR3 is 16 residues. V trimming: 0 bases; J trimming: 0 bases; junction bases outside the gene matches: 4.

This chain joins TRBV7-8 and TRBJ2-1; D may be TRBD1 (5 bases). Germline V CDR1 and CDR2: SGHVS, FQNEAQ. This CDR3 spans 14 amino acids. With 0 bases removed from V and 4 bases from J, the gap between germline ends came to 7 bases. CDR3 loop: CASSLAGPYNEQFF. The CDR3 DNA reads TGTGCCAGCAGCTTAGCGGGGCCGTACAATGAGCAGTTCTTC.

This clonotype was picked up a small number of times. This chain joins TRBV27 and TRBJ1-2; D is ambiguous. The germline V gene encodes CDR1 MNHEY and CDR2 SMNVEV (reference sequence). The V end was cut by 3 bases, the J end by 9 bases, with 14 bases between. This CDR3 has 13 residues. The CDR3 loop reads CASSLYGSMSYTF. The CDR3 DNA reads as TGTGCCAGCAGTTTGTACGGCAGCATGAGCTACACCTTC.

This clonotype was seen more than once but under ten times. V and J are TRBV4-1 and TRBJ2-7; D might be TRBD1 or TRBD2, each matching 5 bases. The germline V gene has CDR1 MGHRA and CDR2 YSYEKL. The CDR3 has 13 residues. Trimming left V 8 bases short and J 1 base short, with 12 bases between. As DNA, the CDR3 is TGCGCCAGCGGGGGTGGGGAATCCTACGAGCAGTACTTC. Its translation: CASGGGESYEQYF.